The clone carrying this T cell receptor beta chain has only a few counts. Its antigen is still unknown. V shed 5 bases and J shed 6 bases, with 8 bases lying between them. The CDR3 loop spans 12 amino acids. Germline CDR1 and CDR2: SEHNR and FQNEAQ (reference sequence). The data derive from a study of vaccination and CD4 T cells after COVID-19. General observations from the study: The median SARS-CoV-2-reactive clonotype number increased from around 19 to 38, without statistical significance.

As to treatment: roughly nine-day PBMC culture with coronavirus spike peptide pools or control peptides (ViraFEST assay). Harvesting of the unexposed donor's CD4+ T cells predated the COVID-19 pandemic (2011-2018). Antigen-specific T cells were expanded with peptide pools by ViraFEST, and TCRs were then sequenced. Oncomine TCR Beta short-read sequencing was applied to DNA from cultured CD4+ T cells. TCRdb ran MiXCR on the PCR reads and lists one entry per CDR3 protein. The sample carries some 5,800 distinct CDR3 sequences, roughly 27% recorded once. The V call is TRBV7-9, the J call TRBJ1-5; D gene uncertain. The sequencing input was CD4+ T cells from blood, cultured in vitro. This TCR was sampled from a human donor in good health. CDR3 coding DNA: TGTGCCAGCAGCGGAGGGAGTCAGCCCCAGCATTTT. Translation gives CASSGGSQPQHF.